This TCR beta chain was obtained from a study of T cells in Graves' hyperthyroidism and ophthalmopathy. Study context: Peripheral blood samples were taken at initial diagnosis, prior to any treatment.

TCR beta CDR3 sequences were amplified from RNA transcripts. Primed by the HTBI set, a first-round RT-PCR was run on the TCR CDR3. TCRdb re-called the multiplex PCR reads through MiXCR, storing one row per CDR3 protein. The sample shows 250,000 to 350,000 distinct CDR3 sequences, around a sixth of them seen only once. Comment on this clonotype: Its cognate antigen is unknown. At one of its ends the junction is not consistent with the germline gene, which may arise from a read error.

CDR1 is LNHNV and CDR2 is YYDKDF in the germline V gene (reference sequence). The CDR3 has 16 residues. Study results and limitations: The model's output predicted ophthalmopathy at a median of roughly 6.9 months prior to onset.

The TCR was taken from a man aged 30-40 years with Graves' hyperthyroidism. The sample consisted of blood. The chain couples TRBV15 to TRBJ2-2, with 12 positions matching TRBD2. CDR3 DNA sequence: TGTGCCACCAGTCCTTCTAGCGGGAGGGCTTTCGGGGGGCTGTTTTTT. Residues: CATSPSSGRAFGGLFF.